The entry that follows covers one T cell receptor (beta chain) sequence. Its antigen is not known. After constant-region reverse-primer amplification, full-length variable regions underwent semi-nested PCR with Nested Universal Primer A. TCRdb re-analysed the 5' RACE reads in MiXCR, keeping a single row per CDR3 protein. This sample has under 65,000 distinct CDR3 sequences, with 20% to 25% found just once. Cells sorted as Tregs were CD4+, CD25+ and CD127-/low. Study observations and caveats: Tumor memory CD4+ T cell TCR gene usage was found to cluster with blood and lymph node memory CD4+ cells and with lymph node naive CD4+ cells. The larger-cohort validation was restricted to a single TCR beta V-J rearrangement rather than whole repertoires. Tumor-infiltrating Treg TCR alpha and beta sequences overlapped most with tumor naive CD4+ T cells, then blood naive.

The sample comprised tumor-infiltrating Tregs sorted from the breast tumor. The TCR originated in a female donor with breast cancer.

The DNA of the CDR3 is TGTGCCAGCAGTTACCCCGGGACTAGCGGGGGCAGACTTTCCTACGAGCAGTACTTC. Residues: CASSYPGTSGGRLSYEQYF. The chain recombines TRBV6-2 or TRBV6-3 with TRBJ2-7; 14 bases align to TRBD2. Germline assignment: CDR1 MNHEY and CDR2 SVGEGT. J lost 1 base, V lost 2 bases, and 10 bases had no gene match. The CDR3 totals 19 residues.